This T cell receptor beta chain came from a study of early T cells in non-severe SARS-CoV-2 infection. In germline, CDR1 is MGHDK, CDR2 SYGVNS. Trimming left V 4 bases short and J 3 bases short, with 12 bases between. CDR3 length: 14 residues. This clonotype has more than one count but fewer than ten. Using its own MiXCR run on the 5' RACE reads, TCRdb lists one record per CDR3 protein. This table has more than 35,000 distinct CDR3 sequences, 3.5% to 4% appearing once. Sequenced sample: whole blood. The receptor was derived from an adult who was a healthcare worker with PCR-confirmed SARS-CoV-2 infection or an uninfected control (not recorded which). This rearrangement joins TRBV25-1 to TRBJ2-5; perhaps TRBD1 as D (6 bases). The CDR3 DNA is TGTGCCAGCAGTGGGACAGAACTCGAAGAGACCCAGTACTTC. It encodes CASSGTELEETQYF.